This T cell receptor (beta chain) was captured by sequencing in a study of neurological immune-mediated disorders. Study-wide findings and caveats: Because no CDR3 amino acid sequences were shared across subjects by expanded clones, private repertoires were suggested in all groups.

Serving as healthy controls were blood bank volunteers based in Maryland, USA. The study built unsorted libraries from 2 million PBMCs kept at -80 C. TCRdb fed the 5' RACE reads into MiXCR, producing one record per CDR3 protein. The top ten clones hold roughly 1.3% of a sample with approximately 40,000 distinct CDR3 sequences, roughly an eighth of them seen once. The CDR3 contains 14 residues. CDR1 and CDR2 (germline): SGHRS, YFSETQ. Trimming left V 4 bases short and J 1 base short, with 11 bases between. This clonotype was recorded at least ten times. Its matching antigen is unknown. This receptor was obtained from a female donor in good health. The V and J genes are TRBV5-1 and TRBJ2-5, with D perhaps TRBD1 (5 bases). Sequencing was performed on PBMCs. In DNA, the CDR3 is TGCGCCAGCAGCAGGGGCAATCCCCAAGAGACCCAGTACTTC. It translates to CASSRGNPQETQYF.